This TCR beta chain was documented in a study of Ad26.COV2.S vaccination and SARS-CoV-2 variants. Notes on the study in general: Breadth, reportedly substantial, characterized the spike-specific CD8+ and CD4+ T cell responses after vaccination. With respect to non-spike TCR breadth, vaccine and placebo recipients were similar.

Treatment denoted: 15 to 20 received Ad26.COV2.S at low or high dose, single or two shots; about five received placebo; per-sample allocation not given. On day 63 after the first injection, vaccine and placebo recipients gave samples. For this clone: Its antigen is as yet unknown.

V was cut by 1 base and J by 1 base, with 4 bases left in between. The CDR3 consists of 13 residues. Looked up from germline, CDR1 is SNHLY and CDR2 is FYNNEI. Profiled with immunoSEQ multiplex PCR; TCRdb holds only in-frame clones, not every one. Counted here are more than 400,000 clones, 90% occurring once; the ten biggest clones make up about 4.4%. The sequenced sample was peripheral blood, obtained in a trial of Ad26.COV2.S vaccine versus placebo. The chain joins TRBV2 to TRBJ1-1; D is unclear. This TCR was recovered from a person between 18 and 65 years old who received the Ad26.COV2.S COVID-19 vaccine or a placebo. The CDR3 DNA sequence: TGTGCCAGCAGTGAAGGAGCGAACACTGAAGCTTTCTTT. Its translation: CASSEGANTEAFF.